This T cell receptor (beta chain) was sequenced for a study of blood T cells in healthy people across ages. Study-wide background: Template switching recovered approximately one barcoded beta molecule for every two T cells. Study-wide results and limits: A strong correlation was seen between TCR beta diversity and naive T cell percentage.

The authors isolated at least 7 million PBMCs per sample. RNA extraction gave at least 5.5 micrograms of total RNA per sample. A second PCR of roughly 7 to 11 cycles used a sample-barcoded 5' primer and a J-beta primer mix. TCRdb independently ran MiXCR on the 5' RACE reads; one entry per CDR3 protein. This sample carries about 810,000 distinct CDR3 sequences, 36% of them seen once, and the ten largest clones take approximately 12%. In its sample, this clonotype was seen a few times. No antigen is known for it. The CDR3 sequence is 11 residues long. Germline-derived CDR1 and CDR2 are SQVTM and ANQGSEA. V was trimmed by 8 bases and J by 4 bases, leaving 11 bases between them.

The sequencing input was blood. The genes are TRBV29-1 and TRBJ1-1; D gene uncertain. This TCR came from a man younger than 35 in good health. In DNA form, the CDR3 reads TGCAGCCCTTATGTCGGCACTGAAGCTTTCTTT. It is translated as CSPYVGTEAFF.